This T cell receptor beta chain came from a study of cytomegalovirus exposure and HLA in healthy donors (TCRdb year 2017). As for the study more broadly: The roughly 670 repertoires of the first cohort and the 110 or so validation repertoires were produced on the same platform, according to a later analysis. To predict cytomegalovirus infection status, the study brought together high-throughput TCR immunosequencing, statistical association of individual TCRs with disease status, and machine learning. The study aimed to test whether cataloging public T cell receptors could reveal signatures of past pathogen exposure. A separate validation cohort of roughly 130 different subjects was used in addition to the roughly 620-subject first cohort.

The donors belonged to the validation cohort of about 130 subjects, which was separate from the approximately 660-subject first cohort. As concerns this clone: This clone's antigen is unknown. The record has no base qualities; no much larger clone is one base away.

The protocol used for the library was the immunoSEQ multiplex PCR assay. In the paper's pipeline: A statistical classification framework was built to diagnose cytomegalovirus status from the catalog of TCR beta chain sequences. TCRdb's version of the immuneACCESS table is confined to in-frame rearrangements and falls short of the full clone set. An unresolved V gene accounts for under half of the shortfall where checked; the remainder is of unknown origin. That table is the source of V, J and clone size, and D and trimming were worked out from the DNA. The sample table contains about 170,000 clones; only one count was recorded for about nine tenths of them. In total, the top ten clones hold about 9.3% of the sample. The full study reports these points: The authors suggested that the approach could potentially be generalized to other disease states and immunological phenotypes. A later analysis found that TCRs clustered in the first cohort also tended to co-occur in the 120 validation repertoires, with approximately 95% of cluster scores above 0. A later analysis had no HLA typing for the validation cohort, so co-occurrence there was scored across all 120 repertoires. The classifier was reported to diagnose cytomegalovirus status with high specificity and sensitivity in both the original and validation cohorts. In vitro tests confirmed that three of the cytomegalovirus-associated TCR beta chains recognize cytomegalovirus antigens. While some public TCRs were present in many individuals, most TCR sequences turned up only very rarely across donors. The study gave a list of 150 to 200 TCR beta chains associated with cytomegalovirus.

V and J lose 0 bases and 4 bases, and a span of 11 bases separates them. The CDR3 starts with the cysteine, ends with the phenylalanine, and has 15 residues. The entry retains the CDR3 DNA only, 45 bases that are in frame from base 1. From a lookup of the germline V gene, CDR1 and CDR2 are SGDLS and YYNGEE. The source material was PBMCs. The V and J genes are TRBV9 and TRBJ2-1; tentative D gene TRBD1, with 5 bases matching. The receptor's source is a woman under 30 in good health and CMV-seropositive. The DNA is as follows: TGTGCCAGCAGCGTAGCAGGGCGAAGTTACAATGAGCAGTTCTTC. The resulting protein is CASSVAGRSYNEQFF. The variable domain in full, with residues beyond the CDR3 obtained from the reference TRBV9 and TRBJ2-1 genes, is DSGVTQTPKHLITATGQRVTLRCSPRSGDLSVYWYQQSLDQGLQFLIQYYNGEERAKGNILERFSAQQFPDLHSELNLSSLELGDSALYFCASSVAGRSYNEQFFGPGTRLTVL.